The source of this TCR beta chain is a study of control samples from healthy donors and cancer patients. There are 14 residues in the CDR3. V dropped 7 bases and J dropped 0 bases, with 13 bases sitting between them. The germline gives CDR1 SGHKS, CDR2 YYEKEE (reference sequence). TCRdb keeps only in-frame clones here, not all; method: immunoSEQ multiplex PCR. The sample shows about 28,000 clones, 85% to 90% of them seen only once. The specimen was PBMCs. This TCR derives from a woman in her thirties or forties with lung cancer. The chain couples TRBV5-5 to TRBJ1-1; D gene ambiguous. The CDR3 sequence: CASQKQALNTEAFF. The CDR3 DNA reads TGTGCCAGCCAAAAGCAGGCGCTGAACACTGAAGCTTTCTTT. Full variable domain (rest looked up from reference TRBV5-5 and TRBJ1-1): DAGVTQSPTHLIKTRGQQVTLRCSPISGHKSVSWYQQVLGQGPQFIFQYYEKEERGRGNFPDRFSARQFPNYSSELNVNALLLGDSALYLCASQKQALNTEAFFGQGTRLTVV.